This TCR beta chain was sequenced for a study of blood T cell repertoires in COVID-19. Study in general: The United States, Italy and Spain supplied acute and convalescent COVID-19 samples.

Trimming took 1 base from V and 0 from J, leaving 10 bases between them. This CDR3 contains 15 residues. Germline loops: CDR1 SSHAT, CDR2 FNYEAQ (reference sequence). Authors' methods: Reference gene primer amplification gave nucleated cell count estimates. Here immunoSEQ multiplex PCR was the method, and the copy in TCRdb shows in-frame clones only, minus some. V and J calls plus clone size are reproduced from that table; the DNA served to infer D and trimming. The table has about 240,000 clones, around three quarters seen once. This clonotype originated in a woman of 80 years or more with acute or convalescent COVID-19. The genes are TRBV7-7 and TRBJ2-7; TRBD2 might be the D (5 bases). Sequencing was done on a sample of peripheral blood. In nucleotides, the CDR3 is TGTGCCAGCAGCTTAGGGAAGGACTCCTCCTACGAGCAGTACTTC. It yields the protein CASSLGKDSSYEQYF.